The 21 T cell receptor beta chains presented below share a single source sample, sequenced in a study of PD-L1 blockade in urothelial cancer. Described time point: pretreatment peripheral blood. The protocol was immunoSEQ multiplex PCR, while the TCRdb copy is restricted to in-frame clones and leaves out a portion. The sample yields about 43,000 clones, 80% seen once. This specimen consisted of PBMCs, obtained around atezolizumab (anti-PD-L1) treatment. The receptors were gathered from a man in his 60s with urothelial cancer.

The chain joins TRBV14 to TRBJ2-7; TRBD2 is a possible D gene (6 bases). The germline V gene encodes CDR1 SGHDN and CDR2 FVKESK. This CDR3 is built from 15 residues. The ends were cut back, 5 bases at V and 4 bases at J, with 18 bases in the middle. In DNA, the CDR3 is TGTGCCAGCAGCTCCCAGCACGGAGCGGGTTACGAGCAGTACTTC. Translating gives CASSSQHGAGYEQYF.

The genes are TRBV19 and TRBJ1-4; TRBD1 might be the D (6 bases). The germline gives CDR1 LNHDA, CDR2 SQIVND (reference sequence). This CDR3 region has 14 residues. Deletions cut 4 bases from V and 2 bases from J, with 8 bases between. The CDR3: CASSNRVTNEKLFF. The CDR3 DNA reads TGTGCCAGTAGTAACAGGGTGACTAATGAAAAACTGTTTTTT.

This CDR3 is CASSRGTSGRDEQYF. DNA of the CDR3: TGCGCCAGCAGCCGAGGGACTAGCGGGAGAGACGAGCAGTACTTC. The chain recombines TRBV4-3 with TRBJ2-7; 14 bases line up with TRBD2. Germline values: CDR1 LGHNA, CDR2 YSLEER. This CDR3 is 15 amino acids long. The junction had 4 bases not matched to a gene; V was cut back by 4 bases and J by 5 bases.

The V and J genes are TRBV28 and TRBJ1-2, with 12 bases aligning to TRBD1. Germline CDR1 reads MDHEN; CDR2 reads SYDVKM. With V trimmed by 7 bases and J by 4 bases, 13 bases remained unmatched. The CDR3 loop spans 17 amino acids. DNA for the CDR3: TGTGCCAGCACCGCGGGGGGACAGGGGGCTTTAAGCTATGGCTACACCTTC. Its translation is CASTAGGQGALSYGYTF.

The rearrangement uses TRBV6-5 and TRBJ1-6, with TRBD1 matching over 8 bases. Germline CDR1 MNHEY, CDR2 SVGAGI. After removal of 4 bases from V and 10 bases from J, the junction contained 9 bases not matched to a gene. The CDR3 runs 15 residues. This chain's CDR3 is CASSSPGQGASPLHF. As DNA, the CDR3 is TGTGCCAGCAGTTCGCCAGGACAGGGAGCATCACCCCTCCACTTT.

This rearrangement joins TRBV5-4 to TRBJ1-1; tentative D call: TRBD1 (5 bases). V was trimmed by 5 bases and J by 1 base, leaving 15 bases between them. CDR3 length: 15 amino acids. Germline loops: CDR1 SGHNT, CDR2 YYREEE (reference sequence). Here the CDR3 reads CASSYDGASNTEAFF. The CDR3 DNA follows: TGTGCCAGCAGTTACGATGGGGCGTCGAACACTGAAGCTTTCTTT. Complete variable domain (other parts from reference TRBV5-4 and TRBJ1-1): ETGVTQSPTHLIKTRGQQVTLRCSSQSGHNTVSWYQQALGQGPQFIFQYYREEENGRGNFPPRFSGLQFPNYSSELNVNALELDDSALYLCASSYDGASNTEAFFGQGTRLTVV.

The chain employs TRBV19 and TRBJ2-7, with D possibly matching TRBD2 (5 bases). Germline V gene sequence: CDR1 LNHDA, CDR2 SQIVND (reference sequence). There are 15 residues in the CDR3. V lost 6 bases and J lost 3, with 18 bases in between. The CDR3 region is CASSLAGARDYEQYF. DNA for the CDR3: TGTGCCAGTAGCCTAGCAGGAGCTAGGGACTACGAGCAGTACTTC.

The V gene is TRBV27, the J gene TRBJ1-1, with a tentative D call TRBD1 (5 bases). The CDR3 totals 13 residues. V lost 6 bases and J lost 5, with 13 bases in between. The germline CDR1 and CDR2 sequences are MNHEY and SMNVEV (reference sequence). The CDR3, as DNA: TGTGCCAGCAGCTTCAGGGAAAAGACTGAAGCTTTCTTT. It translates to CASSFREKTEAFF.

The J gene is TRBJ2-3, the V gene TRBV28, with TRBD1 matching 9 bases. Per germline, CDR1 MDHEN and CDR2 SYDVKM. The V and J ends lost 6 bases and 5 bases, in that order; junction bases with no gene match: 12. The CDR3 totals 16 residues. The CDR3 spells CASRTGTGYAVDTQYF. CDR3 in DNA: TGTGCCAGCAGGACCGGGACAGGGTATGCGGTAGATACGCAGTATTTT.

The genes are TRBV11-2 and TRBJ1-1; tentatively, D is TRBD1 (5 bases). Germline CDR1 reads SGHAT; CDR2 reads FQNNGV. This CDR3 contains 18 residues. The germline V and J ends were trimmed by 8 bases and 3 bases, with 28 bases remaining between them. This chain's CDR3 is CASEPGGLRVGGDTEAFF. CDR3 bases: TGTGCCAGCGAGCCCGGGGGACTCCGGGTGGGGGGAGACACTGAAGCTTTCTTT.

This chain joins TRBV28 and TRBJ1-2; TRBD1 agrees at 9 bases. V was clipped by 3 bases and J by 7 bases; unmatched bases: 6. CDR1 MDHEN and CDR2 SYDVKM come from the germline V gene. The CDR3 has 14 residues. The CDR3 region has the DNA TGTGCCAGCAGTTTGGGACAGGGAATAGGTGGCTACACCTTC. Translation: CASSLGQGIGGYTF.

The chain has TRBV7-2 and TRBJ2-5; D is perhaps TRBD2 (5 bases). This CDR3 contains 13 residues. V was trimmed by 2 bases and J by 5 bases, leaving 9 bases between them. Germline lookup yields CDR1 SGHTA and CDR2 FQGNSA. The DNA for the CDR3 is TGTGCCAGCAGCTTAAGAGGGCTGGAGACCCAGTACTTC. Translated: CASSLRGLETQYF.

The V gene is TRBV5-1, the J gene TRBJ2-7; 7 bases align to TRBD1. This CDR3 is built from 14 residues. Germline loops: CDR1 SGHRS, CDR2 YFSETQ. Trimming removed 4 bases from V and 2 bases from J; junction bases left unmatched: 6. In DNA form, the CDR3 reads TGCGCCAGCAGCGACAGGGATGGGGCCTACGAGCAGTACTTC. Its translation is CASSDRDGAYEQYF.

The count of this clone is one. The V call is TRBV27, the J call TRBJ2-7, with no clear D. Germline CDR1 MNHEY, CDR2 SMNVEV (reference sequence). The CDR3 runs 13 residues. Trimming removed 5 bases from V and 2 bases from J, with 10 bases in between. The CDR3 is CASSTTPAYEQYF. The DNA for the CDR3 is TGTGCCAGCAGTACCACGCCGGCCTACGAGCAGTACTTC.

The chain uses TRBV20-1 and TRBJ2-7; 7 positions match TRBD2. V shed 6 bases, J shed 3 bases, and the junction held 2 bases outside the gene matches. CDR3 length: 11 amino acids. Germline V CDR1 and CDR2: DFQATT, SNEGSKA (reference sequence). CDR3 sequence (DNA): TGCAGTGCCACTAGCGACTACGAGCAGTACTTC. Its translation is CSATSDYEQYF.

This chain links TRBV2 with TRBJ1-2; 8 bases fit TRBD1. Germline CDR1 SNHLY, CDR2 FYNNEI. V dropped 4 bases and J dropped 8; count of bases not matched to a gene: 6. The CDR3 extends over 13 amino acids. The CDR3 nucleotides read TGTGCCAGCAGTGTGCAGGGGGCGGGAGGCTACACCTTC. The encoded protein is CASSVQGAGGYTF. The full variable domain, completed using reference TRBV2 and TRBJ1-2, is EPEVTQTPSHQVTQMGQEVILRCVPISNHLYFYWYRQILGQKVEFLVSFYNNEISEKSEIFDDQFSVERPDGSNFTLKIRSTKLEDSAMYFCASSVQGAGGYTFGSGTRLTVV.

The chain uses TRBV11-2 and TRBJ1-1; D is unclear. The V end was cut by 0 bases, the J end by 4 bases, with 3 bases between. There are 12 residues in the CDR3. Germline V lookup: CDR1 SGHAT, CDR2 FQNNGV. The CDR3 spells CASSLDRTEAFF. DNA of the CDR3: TGTGCCAGCAGCTTAGATCGCACTGAAGCTTTCTTT. The full variable domain, rest sourced from reference TRBV11-2 and TRBJ1-1, is EAGVAQSPRYKIIEKRQSVAFWCNPISGHATLYWYQQILGQGPKLLIQFQNNGVVDDSQLPKDRFSAERLKGVDSTLKIQPAKLEDSAVYLCASSLDRTEAFFGQGTRLTVV.

The chain has TRBV4-3 and TRBJ2-3; 9 bases align to TRBD2. The V segment lost 4 bases and the J segment 3 bases; nucleotides outside the gene matches: 5. The length of the CDR3 is 15 residues. Germline-derived CDR1 and CDR2 are LGHNA and YSLEER. Here the CDR3 reads CASSLAGGPTDTQYF. CDR3 bases: TGCGCCAGCAGCCTCGCGGGAGGGCCTACAGATACGCAGTATTTT.

The J gene is TRBJ1-1, the V gene TRBV29-1, with D maybe TRBD1 (6 bases). V was pared by 7 bases and J by 5 bases, with 20 bases between. This CDR3 has 14 residues. The germline V gene encodes CDR1 SQVTM and CDR2 ANQGSEA. CDR3: CSATTGSRQTEAFF. CDR3 DNA: TGCAGCGCCACGACAGGATCACGGCAGACTGAAGCTTTCTTT.

V gene TRBV7-2 combines with J gene TRBJ1-1, with unresolved D. The V gene lost 1 base and the J gene lost 3 bases, with 12 bases spanning the gap. This CDR3 region has 15 residues. Germline V CDR1 and CDR2: SGHTA, FQGNSA. The CDR3 loop reads CASSLVDTRYTEAFF. The CDR3 DNA sequence: TGTGCCAGCAGCTTAGTTGACACTCGGTACACTGAAGCTTTCTTT.

The genes are TRBV18 and TRBJ1-1; D perhaps matches TRBD1 (6 bases). Germline CDR1 reads KGHSH; CDR2 reads LQKENI. The CDR3 runs to 16 residues. The germline V and J ends were trimmed by 4 bases and 0 bases, with 15 bases remaining between them. CDR3 coding DNA: TGTGCCAGCTCACATGGCCGGGGGGGCATGAACACTGAAGCTTTCTTT. This sequence encodes CASSHGRGGMNTEAFF.